This TCR beta chain was identified during a study of shared clonotypes between healthy human individuals. Looking at the study overall: Each donor's CD4 naive and CD4 memory cells filled three plates apiece, CD8 naive two, and CD8 memory one.

Study-level points and caveats: Rarefaction gave evidence that sorted-subset sequencing remained incomplete despite large depth.

Worth noting for this clone: Antigen specificity is unknown.

The table came from immunoSEQ multiplex PCR; TCRdb's copy has only in-frame clones and leaves some out. Of 2 million or so clones listed, 85% to 95% are singletons. This receptor was identified in a man aged 18 to 35 in good health. The source material was naive CD4+ T cells sorted from blood. The subset is: CD45RA+ positively selected.

This CDR3 is CASLGGAGANVLTF. The CDR3 region has the DNA TGTGCCAGTCTCGGGGGTGCTGGGGCCAACGTCCTGACTTTC. This chain links TRBV19 with TRBJ2-6; a possible D gene is TRBD2 (6 bases). Trimming took 8 bases from V and 2 from J, leaving 10 bases between them. This CDR3 has 14 residues. From germline, CDR1 is LNHDA and CDR2 SQIVND (reference sequence). Supplemented by reference TRBV19 and TRBJ2-6, the full variable domain reads DGGITQSPKYLFRKEGQNVTLSCEQNLNHDAMYWYRQDPGQGLRLIYYSQIVNDFQKGDIAEGYSVSREKKESFPLTVTSAQKNPTAFYLCASLGGAGANVLTFGAGSRLTVL.